One sample yielded the 21 T cell receptor beta chains listed below, sequenced in a study of cytomegalovirus exposure and HLA in healthy donors. PCR amplification relied on 60 Vbeta primers (plus 13 Jbeta primers). The protocol was immunoSEQ multiplex PCR, while the TCRdb copy is restricted to in-frame clones and leaves out a portion. This table has fewer than 300,000 clones, 75% to 90% appearing once. The sequencing input was PBMCs. Receptors originate from a girl between 2 and 10 years old in good health and CMV-seronegative.

The V call is TRBV9, the J call TRBJ2-2, with TRBD1 as a possible D gene (6 bases). Germline V gene lookup returns CDR1 SGDLS and CDR2 YYNGEE. The CDR3 loop spans 13 amino acids. Trimming shortened V by 5 bases and J by 6 bases, and 11 bases separated the two germline ends. The DNA for the CDR3 is TGTGCCAGCAGGCGAGGGGGAGCCGGGGAGCTGTTTTTT. Its protein is CASRRGGAGELFF.

The chain is built from TRBV6-1 and TRBJ1-1, with 9 positions matching TRBD1. The germline V gene has CDR1 MNHNS and CDR2 SASEGT. CDR3 size: 13 residues. V dropped 5 bases and J dropped 5; count of bases not matched to a gene: 3. The CDR3 spells CASSLQGATEAFF. The CDR3 region has the DNA TGTGCCAGCAGTTTACAGGGGGCAACTGAAGCTTTCTTT.

Of note for this clone: Distinct nucleotide sequences in the sample also encode this CDR3. The genes are TRBV19 and TRBJ1-2; D call uncertain. From germline, CDR1 is LNHDA and CDR2 SQIVND (reference sequence). There are 13 residues in the CDR3. V dropped 6 bases and J dropped 0 bases, with 8 bases sitting between them. The CDR3 sequence: CASRGPSNYGYTF. The CDR3 DNA reads as TGTGCCAGTAGGGGCCCGTCTAACTATGGCTACACCTTC. The variable domain in full, completed from reference TRBV19 and TRBJ1-2, reads DGGITQSPKYLFRKEGQNVTLSCEQNLNHDAMYWYRQDPGQGLRLIYYSQIVNDFQKGDIAEGYSVSREKKESFPLTVTSAQKNPTAFYLCASRGPSNYGYTFGSGTRLTVV.

The chain employs TRBV29-1 and TRBJ1-4; D uncertain. Germline loops: CDR1 SQVTM, CDR2 ANQGSEA. V lost 6 bases and J 0 bases, leaving 23 bases between the germline ends. The CDR3 covers 18 residues. The CDR3 coding sequence is TGCAGCGTCTTCGGGTGCCGCCACCCCGGTGCAACTAATGAAAAACTGTTTTTT. It is translated as CSVFGCRHPGATNEKLFF.

This chain joins TRBV5-4 and TRBJ2-5; 10 positions agree with TRBD2. The J call is in doubt because the DNA end fits TRBJ2-7 better. This CDR3 comprises 17 residues. Germline values: CDR1 SGHNT, CDR2 YYREEE (reference sequence). This CDR3 reads CASSFTPTAGGLDEQYF. The CDR3, as DNA: TGTGCCAGCAGCTTCACCCCCACAGCGGGAGGGCTGGACGAGCAGTACTTC.

In this sample, this clone turned up a few times. The chain is built from TRBV6-1 and TRBJ2-6; D not resolved. Trimming took 5 bases from V and 0 from J, leaving 8 bases between them. Per the germline V gene, CDR1 is MNHNS and CDR2 is SASEGT. The CDR3 consists of 15 residues. The CDR3 bases are TGTGCCAGCAGTAATAGTAACTCTGGGGCCAACGTCCTGACTTTC. Amino acid sequence: CASSNSNSGANVLTF.

The chain employs TRBV28 and TRBJ2-3; TRBD1 is a possible D gene (5 bases). V dropped 5 bases and J dropped 6 bases, with 9 bases sitting between them. CDR1 and CDR2 from the germline V gene are MDHEN and SYDVKM. The CDR3 covers 12 residues. The CDR3, as DNA: TGTGCCAGCAGTCTACCAGGGGATACGCAGTATTTT. Translation gives CASSLPGDTQYF.

This chain joins TRBV19 and TRBJ2-5; 10 positions agree with TRBD1. Germline trimming cut 7 bases from V and 3 bases from J; bases unmatched to any gene: 8. This CDR3 is 15 amino acids long. Per the germline V gene, CDR1 is LNHDA and CDR2 is SQIVND (reference sequence). The CDR3 DNA reads as TGTGCCAGTATGGGGACAGGGGCCGGAAAAGAGACCCAGTACTTC. Protein sequence: CASMGTGAGKETQYF.

This chain joins TRBV6-4 and TRBJ2-2; D remains ambiguous. This CDR3 is built from 14 residues. Trimming removed 5 bases from V and 2 bases from J, with 9 bases in between. The germline gives CDR1 MRHNA, CDR2 SNTAGT. CDR3 coding DNA: TGTGCCAGCAGTCACACCTTTAACACCGGGGAGCTGTTTTTT. Translated, it gives CASSHTFNTGELFF.

This clone was picked up a small number of times. The V and J genes are TRBV7-9 and TRBJ2-1, with TRBD2 matching over 9 bases. CDR1 and CDR2 from the germline V gene are SEHNR and FQNEAQ (reference sequence). Unmatched junction bases numbered 10, after V lost 7 bases and J lost 6 bases. The CDR3 runs to 15 residues. The CDR3: CASINGGGARNEQFF. For the CDR3, the DNA is TGTGCCAGCATTAACGGCGGGGGGGCCCGCAATGAGCAGTTCTTC.

The CDR3 sequence is CASNDQGRNTEAFF. CDR3 nucleotides: TGTGCTAGCAACGATCAGGGGCGGAACACTGAAGCTTTCTTT. The chain joins TRBV12-5 to TRBJ1-1, with D possibly being TRBD1 (6 bases). Germline-derived CDR1 and CDR2 are LGHNT and FRNRAP. The CDR3 covers 14 residues. Between the trimmed V and J ends, which lost 9 bases and 1 base, there was a span of 15 bases.

The chain has TRBV7-9 and TRBJ1-4, with 11 positions matching TRBD1. Trimming removed 5 bases from V and 7 bases from J; junction bases left unmatched: 3. The V gene's germline CDR1 is SEHNR and CDR2 FQNEAQ (reference sequence). This CDR3 contains 14 residues. CDR3 amino acids: CASSKDRGREKLFF. CDR3 in DNA: TGTGCCAGCAGCAAGGACAGGGGGCGTGAAAAACTGTTTTTT.

The chain couples TRBV9 to TRBJ2-4; TRBD2 aligns across 11 bases. Looked up from germline, CDR1 is SGDLS and CDR2 is YYNGEE. The CDR3 totals 17 residues. The V gene end was trimmed by 4 bases and the J gene end by 0 bases; junction bases not matched to a gene: 6. This CDR3 is CASSQTSGKLAKNIQYF. The DNA of the CDR3 is TGTGCCAGCAGCCAGACTAGCGGGAAACTAGCCAAAAACATTCAGTACTTC. Based on the CDR3 plus reference TRBV9 and TRBJ2-4, the full variable domain is DSGVTQTPKHLITATGQRVTLRCSPRSGDLSVYWYQQSLDQGLQFLIQYYNGEERAKGNILERFSAQQFPDLHSELNLSSLELGDSALYFCASSQTSGKLAKNIQYFGAGTRLSVL.

V usage is TRBV11-2 and J usage is TRBJ2-1; 15 bases match TRBD2. CDR1 is SGHAT and CDR2 is FQNNGV in the germline V gene. V dropped 4 bases and J dropped 3; count of bases not matched to a gene: 4. CDR3 length: 17 residues. The CDR3 DNA reads TGTGCCAGCAGCTCGGGACTAGCGGGGGGAATCTACAATGAGCAGTTCTTC. Translated, it gives CASSSGLAGGIYNEQFF. Full variable domain (outside the CDR3, taken from reference TRBV11-2 and TRBJ2-1): EAGVAQSPRYKIIEKRQSVAFWCNPISGHATLYWYQQILGQGPKLLIQFQNNGVVDDSQLPKDRFSAERLKGVDSTLKIQPAKLEDSAVYLCASSSGLAGGIYNEQFFGPGTRLTVL.

The J gene is TRBJ1-5, the V gene TRBV27; no definite D call. The CDR3 sequence is 14 residues long. The V and J ends lost 3 bases and 2 bases respectively, with 8 bases between them. CDR1 is MNHEY and CDR2 is SMNVEV in the germline V gene (reference sequence). CDR3 sequence (DNA): TGTGCCAGCAGTTTTCTTGGGCGCAATCAGCCCCAGCATTTT. Protein sequence: CASSFLGRNQPQHF.

The CDR3 DNA reads as TGTGCCAGCAGTTACTCCGGACAGGGTGGTGGCTACACCTTC. Protein product: CASSYSGQGGGYTF. The chain recombines TRBV6-5 with TRBJ1-2; 8 bases fit TRBD1. The CDR3 length is 14 residues. The V gene's germline CDR1 is MNHEY and CDR2 SVGAGI. The V gene end was trimmed by 0 bases and the J gene end by 7 bases; junction bases not matched to a gene: 4.

This chain links TRBV2 with TRBJ2-1, with unresolved D. Trimming removed 3 bases at V and 4 bases at J, with 10 bases between. CDR1 SNHLY and CDR2 FYNNEI come from the germline V gene. The CDR3 loop spans 14 amino acids. DNA for the CDR3: TGTGCCAGCAGTGAGTCGTTCACTTACAATGAGCAGTTCTTC. Translated: CASSESFTYNEQFF.

The V and J genes are TRBV29-1 and TRBJ2-7; no firm D call. The germline CDR1 and CDR2 sequences are SQVTM and ANQGSEA. The V end was cut by 1 base, the J end by 3 bases, with 7 bases between. The CDR3 totals 12 residues. CDR3 nucleotides: TGCAGCGTTGAAGGTCCAAACTACGAGCAGTACTTC. Its protein product is CSVEGPNYEQYF.

The gene calls are TRBV19 and TRBJ1-3; D not resolved. V was pared by 2 bases and J by 4 bases, with 21 bases between. Germline CDR1 is LNHDA and CDR2 is SQIVND (reference sequence). The CDR3 runs to 18 residues. The CDR3 region has the DNA TGTGCCAGTAGTATAAACCCCTCTTTCCGCGTACCAGGAAACACCATATATTTT. Encoded protein: CASSINPSFRVPGNTIYF.

The CDR3 loop reads CASSHRQQFFYEQYF. CDR3 nucleotide sequence: TGTGCCAGCAGCCACAGACAGCAGTTCTTCTACGAGCAGTACTTC. The gene calls are TRBV7-8 and TRBJ2-7; TRBD1 might be the D (5 bases). The ends were cut back, 5 bases at V and 3 bases at J, with 17 bases in the middle. Looked up from germline, CDR1 is SGHVS and CDR2 is FQNEAQ. The CDR3 has 15 residues.

The chain uses TRBV13 and TRBJ2-3; 7 bases map to TRBD2. The V segment lost 5 bases and the J segment 2 bases; nucleotides outside the gene matches: 7. CDR3 size: 15 residues. From germline, CDR1 is PRHDT and CDR2 FYEKMQ (reference sequence). CDR3 bases: TGTGCCAGCAGCAAACTAGCGAGAATCACAGATACGCAGTATTTT. It encodes CASSKLARITDTQYF.